What follows are 10 T cell receptor beta chains derived from one specimen sequenced in a study of T cell repertoires in cytomegalovirus infection. Antigen specificity for these receptors is unknown. MiXCR, run by TCRdb on the reads, gives a single entry per CDR3 protein. This table has some 920,000 distinct CDR3 sequences, 31% appearing once. Sequencing was performed on cultured CD8+ T cells from PBMCs, taken from culture after CMV antigen stimulation. These TCRs come from a human donor in good health (CMV status not recorded). Some clones in this sample may be carry-over from other donors' samples.

This chain connects TRBV4-1 to TRBJ2-7, with 7 bases matching TRBD1. CDR3 length equals 15 residues. Germline V CDR1 and CDR2: MGHRA, YSYEKL. Trimming removed 1 base from V and 2 bases from J; junction bases left unmatched: 5. DNA for the CDR3: TGCGCCAGCAGCCAAGTACTGGGACAGACCTACGAGCAGTACGTC. It specifies CASSQVLGQTYEQYV.

The V and J genes are TRBV6-1 and TRBJ1-5; perhaps TRBD1 as D (6 bases). V lost 6 bases to trimming and J lost 0 bases, with 12 bases between them. This CDR3 has 15 residues. Germline V gene lookup returns CDR1 MNHNS and CDR2 SASEGT. In nucleotides, the CDR3 is TGTGCCAGCAGGACCGGGACATATAGCAATCAGCCCCAGCATTTT. Translating it yields CASRTGTYSNQPQHF.

The chain has TRBV7-2 and TRBJ2-7, with 11 positions matching TRBD1. The junction had 4 bases not matched to a gene; V was cut back by 5 bases and J by 1 base. Germline lookup yields CDR1 SGHTA and CDR2 FQGNSA. The CDR3 spans 15 residues. CDR3 coding DNA: TGTGCCAGCAGCGCCGGGACAGGGGGATCCTACGAGCAGTACGTC. Amino acid sequence: CASSAGTGGSYEQYV.

This rearrangement joins TRBV9 to TRBJ1-2; 9 bases are a match to TRBD1. Germline assignment: CDR1 SGDLS and CDR2 YYNGEE. The CDR3 is 16 residues long. Unmatched junction bases numbered 14, after V lost 4 bases and J lost 7 bases. The CDR3: CASSPRTGAGDSGYTF. The CDR3 nucleotides are TGTGCCAGCAGCCCACGGACAGGGGCGGGAGATTCTGGCTACACCTTC.

This clonotype was seen only a few times. The chain is built from TRBV12-3 or TRBV12-4 and TRBJ2-1; 7 positions agree with TRBD2. This CDR3 is 15 amino acids long. V lost 3 bases, J lost 0 bases, and 2 bases stayed unmatched. Here the CDR3 DNA reads TGTGCCAGCAGTTTCGGGGGGAACTCCTACAATGAGCAGTTCTTC. Translating it yields CASSFGGNSYNEQFF.

This clonotype was detected only a few times. V and J are TRBV5-1 and TRBJ2-6, with 11 bases lining up with TRBD2. V shed 4 bases and J 0 bases; nucleotides not matched to a gene: 9. The CDR3 is 19 residues long. In germline, CDR1 is SGHRS, CDR2 YFSETQ. The CDR3 DNA is TGCGCCAGCAGCCCACCTAGCGGGGGGTCCCACTCTGGGGCCAACGTCCTGACTTTC. It encodes CASSPPSGGSHSGANVLTF. The whole variable domain, filled in from reference TRBV5-1 and TRBJ2-6, reads KAGVTQTPRYLIKTRGQQVTLSCSPISGHRSVSWYQQTPGQGLQFLFEYFSETQRNKGNFPGRFSGRQFSNSRSEMNVSTLELGDSALYLCASSPPSGGSHSGANVLTFGAGSRLTVL.

The V call is TRBV20-1, the J call TRBJ2-7; TRBD1 is a possible D gene (6 bases). CDR1 and CDR2 from the germline V gene are DFQATT and SNEGSKA (reference sequence). The V end was cut by 1 base, the J end by 7 bases, with 29 bases between. The CDR3 sequence is 18 residues long. This CDR3 is CSARGSPERTVLLGEQYF. CDR3 coding DNA: TGCAGTGCTAGAGGTTCGCCCGAGCGGACAGTCCTATTGGGAGAGCAGTACTTC.

This chain joins TRBV12-3 or TRBV12-4 and TRBJ1-1; D not resolved. V lost 3 bases to trimming and J lost 2 bases, with 10 bases between them. This CDR3 has 14 amino acids. The CDR3 reads CASSFPRVNTEAFF. The CDR3 nucleotides are TGTGCCAGCAGTTTCCCTCGGGTTAACACTGAAGCTTTCTTT.

Details on this clonotype: Germline is not matched at one junction end, which may reflect a read error. The V gene is TRBV12-5, the J gene TRBJ2-5; 9 nucleotides agree with TRBD1. Germline CDR1 is LGHNT and CDR2 is FRNRAP. The length of the CDR3 is 15 residues. This chain's CDR3 is CAGGFPGQGQETQYF. Written as DNA, the CDR3 is TGTGCTGGTGGTTTCCCGGGACAGGGTCAAGAGACCCAGTACTTC.

This chain links TRBV28 with TRBJ1-3, with 8 bases identical to TRBD1. This CDR3 is 16 amino acids long. Germline V gene data show CDR1 as MDHEN and CDR2 as SYDVKM. With V trimmed by 6 bases and J by 5 bases, 12 bases remained unmatched. The CDR3 reads CASRDPTGGFRNTIYF. The DNA for the CDR3 is TGTGCCAGCAGAGACCCAACAGGGGGTTTTCGAAACACCATATATTTT.